This T cell receptor (beta chain) was captured by sequencing in a study of blood T cells in healthy people across ages. This clonotype was seen at least ten times. The CDR3 consists of 14 residues. The V gene's germline CDR1 is SGHAT and CDR2 FQNNGV. V gave up 5 bases and J gave up 7 bases; unmatched junction bases: 4. For the second PCR, which ran for roughly 7 to 11 cycles, a sample-barcoded 5' primer and a J-beta primer mix were used. One entry per CDR3 protein, called by TCRdb with MiXCR from the 5' RACE reads. Counted here are roughly 1,800,000 distinct CDR3 sequences, roughly 49% occurring once; the ten biggest clones make up 2.1%.

Sequenced input: blood. The V gene is TRBV11-2, the J gene TRBJ1-4; TRBD1 agrees at 10 bases. The sequence came from a woman aged 35 to 49 in good health. The CDR3 DNA follows: TGTGCCAGCAGCCCGGGACAGGGGAGTGAAAAACTGTTTTTT. Translating it yields CASSPGQGSEKLFF.